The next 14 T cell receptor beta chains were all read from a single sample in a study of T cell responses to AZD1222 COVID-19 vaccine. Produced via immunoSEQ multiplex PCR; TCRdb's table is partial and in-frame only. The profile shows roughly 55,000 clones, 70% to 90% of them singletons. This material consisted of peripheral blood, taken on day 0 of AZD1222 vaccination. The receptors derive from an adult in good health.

CDR3 sequence: CASSYSQGMMTEAFF. CDR3 nucleotide sequence: TGTGCCAGCAGTTACTCGCAGGGGATGATGACTGAAGCTTTCTTT. The rearrangement links TRBV6-5 to TRBJ1-1; possibly TRBD1 for D (6 bases). The V and J ends lost 0 bases and 5 bases respectively, with 13 bases between them. The CDR3 is made up of 15 amino acids. CDR1 is MNHEY, CDR2 SVGAGI, per germline.

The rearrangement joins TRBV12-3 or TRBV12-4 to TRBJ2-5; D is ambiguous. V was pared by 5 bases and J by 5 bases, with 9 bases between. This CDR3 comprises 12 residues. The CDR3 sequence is CASSPAGETQYF. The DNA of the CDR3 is TGTGCCAGCAGTCCCGCCGGGGAGACCCAGTACTTC.

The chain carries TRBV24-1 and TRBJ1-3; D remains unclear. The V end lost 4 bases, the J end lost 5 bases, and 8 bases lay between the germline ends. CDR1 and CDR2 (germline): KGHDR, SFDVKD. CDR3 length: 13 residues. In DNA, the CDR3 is TGTGCCACCAGTGACCCCCGACGAAACACCATATATTTT. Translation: CATSDPRRNTIYF.

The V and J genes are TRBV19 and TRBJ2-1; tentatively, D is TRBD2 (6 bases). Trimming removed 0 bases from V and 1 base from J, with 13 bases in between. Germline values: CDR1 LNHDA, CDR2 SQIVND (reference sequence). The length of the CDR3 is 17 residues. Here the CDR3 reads CASSIEGTRGSYNEQFF. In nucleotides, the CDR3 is TGTGCCAGTAGTATAGAAGGGACCCGGGGGTCCTACAATGAGCAGTTCTTC.

CDR3: CAISDLGPDGYTF. As DNA, the CDR3 is TGTGCCATCAGTGATCTCGGACCGGATGGCTACACCTTC. The V gene is TRBV10-3, the J gene TRBJ1-2; D gene ambiguous. V lost 3 bases to trimming and J lost 6 bases, with 11 bases between them. The germline V gene encodes CDR1 ENHRY and CDR2 SYGVKD. The CDR3 consists of 13 residues.

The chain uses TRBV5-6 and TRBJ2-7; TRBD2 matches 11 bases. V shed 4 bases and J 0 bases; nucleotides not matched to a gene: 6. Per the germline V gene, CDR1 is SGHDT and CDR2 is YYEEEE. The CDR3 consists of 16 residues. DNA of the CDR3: TGTGCCAGCAGCCCCGGGACTAGCGGAGCCTCCTACGAGCAGTACTTC. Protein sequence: CASSPGTSGASYEQYF.

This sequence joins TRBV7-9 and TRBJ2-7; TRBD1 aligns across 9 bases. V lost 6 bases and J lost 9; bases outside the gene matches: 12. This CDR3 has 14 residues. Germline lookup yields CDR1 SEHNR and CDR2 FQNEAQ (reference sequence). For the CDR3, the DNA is TGTGCCAGCAGAGACGGGACAGGGAGGGGGTGGCAGTACTTC. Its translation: CASRDGTGRGWQYF.

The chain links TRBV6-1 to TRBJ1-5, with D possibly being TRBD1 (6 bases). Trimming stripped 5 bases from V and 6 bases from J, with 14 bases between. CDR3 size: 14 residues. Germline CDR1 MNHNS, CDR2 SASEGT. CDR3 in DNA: TGTGCCAGCAGTACCCCAGGGGTGGCTCAGCCCCAGCATTTT. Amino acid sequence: CASSTPGVAQPQHF.

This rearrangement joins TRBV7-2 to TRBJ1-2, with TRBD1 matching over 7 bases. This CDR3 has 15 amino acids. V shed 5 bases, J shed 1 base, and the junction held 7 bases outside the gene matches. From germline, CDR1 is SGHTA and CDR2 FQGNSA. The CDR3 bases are TGTGCCAGCAGCCCACAGGGGCCGCTTAACTATGGCTACACCTTC. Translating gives CASSPQGPLNYGYTF.

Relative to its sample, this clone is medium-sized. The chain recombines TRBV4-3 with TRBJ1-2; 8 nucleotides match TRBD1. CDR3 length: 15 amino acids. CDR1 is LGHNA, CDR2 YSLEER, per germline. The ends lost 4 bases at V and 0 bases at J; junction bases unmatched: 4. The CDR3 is CASSPRTGPNYGYTF. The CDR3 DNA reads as TGCGCCAGCAGCCCCCGGACAGGGCCTAACTATGGCTACACCTTC.

The CDR3 DNA reads as TGTGCCAGCAGTTACGCAGGGGAGTCCTATAATTCACCCCTCCACTTT. Translated, it gives CASSYAGESYNSPLHF. V usage is TRBV6-2 or TRBV6-3 and J usage is TRBJ1-6; a weak D match, TRBD1 (6 bases). Germline loops: CDR1 MNHEY, CDR2 SVGEGT. The V gene lost 2 bases and the J gene lost 1 base, with 9 bases spanning the gap. The CDR3 consists of 16 residues.

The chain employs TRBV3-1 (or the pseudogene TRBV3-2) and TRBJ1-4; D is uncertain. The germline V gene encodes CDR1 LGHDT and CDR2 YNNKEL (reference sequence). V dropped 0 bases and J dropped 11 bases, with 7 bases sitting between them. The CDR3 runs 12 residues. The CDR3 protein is CASSQDRWKLFF. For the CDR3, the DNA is TGTGCCAGCAGCCAAGATCGTTGGAAACTGTTTTTT.

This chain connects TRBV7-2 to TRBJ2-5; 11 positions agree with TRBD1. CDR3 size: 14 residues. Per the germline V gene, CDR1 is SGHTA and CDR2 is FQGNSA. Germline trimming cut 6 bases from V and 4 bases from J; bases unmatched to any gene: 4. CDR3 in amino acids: CASRPGTGGETQYF. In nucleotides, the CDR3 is TGTGCCAGCAGGCCCGGGACAGGGGGAGAGACCCAGTACTTC.

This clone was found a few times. CDR3 sequence reads: CATSDPTGDDEQYF. In nucleotides, the CDR3 is TGTGCCACCAGTGATCCCACAGGGGACGACGAGCAGTACTTC. This chain uses TRBV24-1 with TRBJ2-7; TRBD1 aligns across 7 bases. The V gene end was trimmed by 3 bases and the J gene end by 5 bases; junction bases not matched to a gene: 6. The CDR3 has 14 residues. Germline assignment: CDR1 KGHDR and CDR2 SFDVKD.